Presented here are 14 T cell receptor beta chains from one specimen sequenced in a study of blood T cell repertoires in COVID-19. Measured with immunoSEQ multiplex PCR; TCRdb has only the in-frame clones, and not every one. The sample lists around 140,000 clones, 87% occurring once. The sample taken for sequencing was peripheral blood. Source of these receptors: an elderly man with acute or convalescent COVID-19.

This sequence joins TRBV5-1 and TRBJ2-7; TRBD2 matches at 8 bases. This CDR3 is built from 15 residues. CDR1 is SGHRS and CDR2 is YFSETQ in the germline V gene. The V gene end was trimmed by 1 base and the J gene end by 7 bases; junction bases not matched to a gene: 10. The CDR3 region is CASSLMSGGPEEQYF. As DNA, the CDR3 is TGCGCCAGCAGCTTGATGTCGGGGGGGCCGGAAGAGCAGTACTTC.

The chain is built from TRBV28 and TRBJ2-3, with TRBD2 identical over 7 bases. V lost 6 bases, J lost 1 base, and 7 bases stayed unmatched. The germline V gene has CDR1 MDHEN and CDR2 SYDVKM. There are 15 residues in the CDR3. The CDR3 protein is CASRGGSRGTDTQYF. DNA of the CDR3: TGTGCCAGCAGAGGCGGGAGCAGAGGCACAGATACGCAGTATTTT.

The V gene is TRBV2, the J gene TRBJ2-7, with 7 bases aligning to TRBD1. The junction had 5 bases not matched to a gene; V was cut back by 4 bases and J by 5 bases. CDR3 length: 13 amino acids. CDR1 is SNHLY, CDR2 FYNNEI, per germline. CDR3 protein: CASSVGTVDEQYF. The CDR3 region has the DNA TGTGCCAGCAGTGTAGGGACAGTAGACGAGCAGTACTTC.

The chain uses TRBV2 and TRBJ2-5; 9 positions agree with TRBD2. CDR3 length equals 15 residues. Trimming took 8 bases from V and 4 from J; bases not matched to a gene: 11. Per germline, CDR1 SNHLY and CDR2 FYNNEI. CDR3 bases: TGTGCCAGCCGCTTGGGCGGGGGGGCCCCAGAGACCCAGTACTTC. Its protein product is CASRLGGGAPETQYF.

A few counts support this clone. V and J are TRBV4-1 and TRBJ1-4; perhaps TRBD1 as D (5 bases). V shed 1 base and J shed 6 bases, with 12 bases lying between them. The CDR3 is 15 amino acids. CDR1 and CDR2 from the germline V gene are MGHRA and YSYEKL. The CDR3 region is CASSQGTGEHEKLFF. The CDR3 DNA reads as TGCGCCAGCAGCCAAGGTACAGGAGAACATGAAAAACTGTTTTTT.

This clone is a singleton in its sample. This chain joins TRBV27 and TRBJ2-1, with 7 positions matching TRBD1. V dropped 5 bases and J dropped 5; count of bases not matched to a gene: 3. Germline loops: CDR1 MNHEY, CDR2 SMNVEV (reference sequence). The CDR3 consists of 13 residues. CDR3 in DNA: TGTGCCAGCAGTAAAACAGGGGACAATGAGCAGTTCTTC. Translated, it gives CASSKTGDNEQFF.

The sample holds a few counts of this clone. The V and J genes are TRBV6-5 and TRBJ1-5, with D uncertain. The CDR3 extends over 13 amino acids. V was shortened by 4 bases and J by 0 bases, with 4 bases between the two germline ends. Germline V gene data show CDR1 as MNHEY and CDR2 as SVGAGI. CDR3 DNA sequence: TGTGCCAGCAGTTTTAGTAGCAATCAGCCCCAGCATTTT. Protein sequence: CASSFSSNQPQHF.

The rearrangement uses TRBV6-5 and TRBJ2-4, with D possibly matching TRBD2 (5 bases). Trimming took 7 bases from V and 6 from J, leaving 16 bases between them. The CDR3 spans 14 residues. Germline assignment: CDR1 MNHEY and CDR2 SVGAGI. CDR3 loop: CASKLVVLGNIQYF. CDR3 coding DNA: TGTGCCAGCAAACTAGTGGTGTTAGGAAACATTCAGTACTTC.

V is TRBV5-1 and J is TRBJ1-4; D is uncertain. The CDR3 length is 15 residues. Germline CDR1 is SGHRS and CDR2 is YFSETQ. Trimming left V 0 bases short and J 0 bases short, with 6 bases between. The CDR3 region is CASSLGGSTNEKLFF. CDR3 bases: TGCGCCAGCAGCTTGGGCGGCTCAACTAATGAAAAACTGTTTTTT.

This chain joins TRBV29-1 and TRBJ2-7, with TRBD1 identical over 11 bases. This CDR3 is built from 15 residues. Germline CDR1 SQVTM, CDR2 ANQGSEA. The V segment lost 6 bases and the J segment 6 bases; nucleotides outside the gene matches: 13. CDR3 region: CSVAGTGGEGGEQYF. The CDR3 nucleotides read TGCAGCGTAGCCGGGACAGGGGGTGAAGGTGGCGAGCAGTACTTC.

This chain joins TRBV2 and TRBJ2-7, with D unresolved. There are 14 residues in the CDR3. The germline V gene encodes CDR1 SNHLY and CDR2 FYNNEI. Trimming took off 8 bases at V and 2 bases at J, with 16 bases between the two ends. The CDR3 loop is CASASPRLPYEQYF. CDR3 nucleotide sequence: TGTGCCAGCGCCTCACCCAGGCTCCCCTACGAGCAGTACTTC.

This sequence joins TRBV28 and TRBJ1-3; no clear D. Germline V gene data show CDR1 as MDHEN and CDR2 as SYDVKM. The V and J ends lost 8 bases and 4 bases respectively, with 15 bases between them. This CDR3 spans 14 amino acids. CDR3 in amino acids: CASEATEYGNTIYF. Written as DNA, the CDR3 is TGTGCCAGCGAAGCGACGGAATACGGAAACACCATATATTTT.

This clone was observed once. The chain couples TRBV4-2 to TRBJ1-3; maybe TRBD1 (6 bases). The length of the CDR3 is 16 residues. V lost 0 bases to trimming and J lost 1 base, with 10 bases between them. Germline values: CDR1 LGHNA, CDR2 YNFKEQ. CDR3 protein: CASSQEGASSGNTIYF. CDR3 DNA sequence: TGTGCCAGCAGCCAAGAGGGGGCTAGTTCTGGAAACACCATATATTTT.

The chain joins TRBV5-6 to TRBJ2-3; 8 bases map to TRBD2. Germline V CDR1 and CDR2: SGHDT, YYEEEE. This CDR3 is 14 amino acids long. Trimming took 2 bases from V and 1 from J; bases not matched to a gene: 0. The CDR3 DNA is TGTGCCAGCAGCTTCGGGGGGGGCACAGATACGCAGTATTTT. Translating it yields CASSFGGGTDTQYF. Together with reference TRBV5-6 and TRBJ2-3, the CDR3 gives the full variable domain: DAGVTQSPTHLIKTRGQQVTLRCSPKSGHDTVSWYQQALGQGPQFIFQYYEEEERQRGNFPDRFSGHQFPNYSSELNVNALLLGDSALYLCASSFGGGTDTQYFGPGTRLTVL.